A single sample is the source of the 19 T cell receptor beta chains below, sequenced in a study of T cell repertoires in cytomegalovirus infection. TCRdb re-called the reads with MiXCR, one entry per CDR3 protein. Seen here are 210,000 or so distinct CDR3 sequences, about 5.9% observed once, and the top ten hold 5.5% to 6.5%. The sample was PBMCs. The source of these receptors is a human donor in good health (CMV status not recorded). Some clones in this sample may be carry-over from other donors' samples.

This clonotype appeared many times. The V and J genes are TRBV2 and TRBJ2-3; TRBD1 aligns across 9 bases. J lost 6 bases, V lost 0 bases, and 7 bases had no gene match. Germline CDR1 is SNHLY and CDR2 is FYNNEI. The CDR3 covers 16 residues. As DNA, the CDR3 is TGTGCCAGCAGTGAAGCTCGGACAGGGGCGGGGGATACGCAGTATTTT. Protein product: CASSEARTGAGDTQYF.

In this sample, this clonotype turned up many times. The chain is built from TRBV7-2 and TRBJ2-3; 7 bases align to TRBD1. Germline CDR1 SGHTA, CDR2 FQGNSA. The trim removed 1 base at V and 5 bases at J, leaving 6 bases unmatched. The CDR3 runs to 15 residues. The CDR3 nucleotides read TGTGCCAGCAGCTTAGTAGGGGGCGGAGAAGATACGCAGTATTTT. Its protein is CASSLVGGGEDTQYF.

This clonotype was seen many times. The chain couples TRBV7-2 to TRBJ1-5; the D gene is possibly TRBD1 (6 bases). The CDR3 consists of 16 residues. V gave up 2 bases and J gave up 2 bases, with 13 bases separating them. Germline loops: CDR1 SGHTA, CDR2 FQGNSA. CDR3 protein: CASSLPTGSRNQPQHF. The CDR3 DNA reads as TGTGCCAGCAGCTTACCTACAGGGTCCCGCAATCAGCCCCAGCATTTT.

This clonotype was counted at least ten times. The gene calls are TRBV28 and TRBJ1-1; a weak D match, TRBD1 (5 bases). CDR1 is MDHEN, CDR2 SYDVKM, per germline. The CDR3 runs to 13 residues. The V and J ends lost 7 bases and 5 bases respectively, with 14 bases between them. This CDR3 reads CASTGFDHTEAFF. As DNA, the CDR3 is TGTGCCAGCACAGGGTTTGATCATACTGAAGCTTTCTTT.

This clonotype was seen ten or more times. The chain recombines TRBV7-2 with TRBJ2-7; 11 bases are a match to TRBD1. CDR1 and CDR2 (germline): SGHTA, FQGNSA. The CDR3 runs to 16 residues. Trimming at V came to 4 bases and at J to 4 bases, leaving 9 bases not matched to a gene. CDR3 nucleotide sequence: TGTGCCAGCAGCTCGCCCCGGGACAGGGGGAAGTACGAGCAGTACTTC. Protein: CASSSPRDRGKYEQYF.

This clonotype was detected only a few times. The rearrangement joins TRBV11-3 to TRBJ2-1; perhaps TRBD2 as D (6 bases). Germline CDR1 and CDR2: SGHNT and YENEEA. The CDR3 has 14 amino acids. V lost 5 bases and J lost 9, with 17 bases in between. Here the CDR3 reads CASSPRGGKAEQFF. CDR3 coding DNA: TGTGCCAGCAGCCCTCGAGGAGGGAAGGCTGAGCAGTTCTTC.

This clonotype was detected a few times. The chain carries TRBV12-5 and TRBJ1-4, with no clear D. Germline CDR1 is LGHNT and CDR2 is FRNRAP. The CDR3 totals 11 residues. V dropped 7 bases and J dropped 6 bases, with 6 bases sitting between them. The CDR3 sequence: CASAQYEKLFF. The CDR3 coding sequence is TGTGCTAGTGCCCAGTATGAAAAACTGTTTTTT.

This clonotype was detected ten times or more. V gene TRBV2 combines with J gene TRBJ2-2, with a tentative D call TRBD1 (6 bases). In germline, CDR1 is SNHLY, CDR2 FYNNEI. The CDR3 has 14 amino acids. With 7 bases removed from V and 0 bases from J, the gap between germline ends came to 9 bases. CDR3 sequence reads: CASTGQPNTGELFF. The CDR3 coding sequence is TGTGCCAGCACCGGACAGCCGAACACCGGGGAGCTGTTTTTT.

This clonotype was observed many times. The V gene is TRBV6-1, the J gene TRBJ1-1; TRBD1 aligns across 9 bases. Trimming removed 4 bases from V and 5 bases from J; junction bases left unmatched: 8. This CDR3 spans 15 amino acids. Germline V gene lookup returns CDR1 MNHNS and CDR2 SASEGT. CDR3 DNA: TGTGCCAGCAGTGCAACCGGGACAGGGAGGACTGAAGCTTTCTTT. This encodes CASSATGTGRTEAFF.

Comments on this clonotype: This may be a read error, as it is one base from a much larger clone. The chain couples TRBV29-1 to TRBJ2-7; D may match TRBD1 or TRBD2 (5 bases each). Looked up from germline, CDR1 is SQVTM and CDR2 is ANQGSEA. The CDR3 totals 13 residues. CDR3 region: CSVGRDPTYEEYF. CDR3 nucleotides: TGCAGCGTTGGCAGGGACCCAACCTACGAGGAGTACTTC.

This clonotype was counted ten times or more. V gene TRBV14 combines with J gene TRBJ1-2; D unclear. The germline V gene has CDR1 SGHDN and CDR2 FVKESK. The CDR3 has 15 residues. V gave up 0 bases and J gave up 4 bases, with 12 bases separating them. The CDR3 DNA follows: TGTGCCAGCAGCCAAGAGCAATTCAGCATCTATGGCTACACCTTC. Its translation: CASSQEQFSIYGYTF.

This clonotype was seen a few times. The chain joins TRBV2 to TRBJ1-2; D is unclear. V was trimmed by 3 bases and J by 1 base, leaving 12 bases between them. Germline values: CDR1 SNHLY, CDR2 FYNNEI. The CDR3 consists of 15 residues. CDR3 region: CASSELGLDNYGYTF. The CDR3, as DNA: TGTGCCAGCAGTGAGCTCGGACTGGATAACTATGGCTACACCTTC.

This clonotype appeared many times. CDR3 sequence (DNA): TGTGCCAGCAGTTTAGGGGCCCGGACAGGGCAGCCCCAGCATTTT. Residues: CASSLGARTGQPQHF. V and J are TRBV28 and TRBJ1-5; 8 nucleotides match TRBD1. The V gene's germline CDR1 is MDHEN and CDR2 SYDVKM. The CDR3 consists of 15 residues. Germline trimming cut 2 bases from V and 7 bases from J; bases unmatched to any gene: 7.

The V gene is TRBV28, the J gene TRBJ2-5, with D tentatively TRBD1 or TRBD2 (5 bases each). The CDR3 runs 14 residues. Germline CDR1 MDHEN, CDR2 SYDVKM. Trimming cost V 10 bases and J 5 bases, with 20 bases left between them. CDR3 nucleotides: TGTGCCACTAGAGCCGGGGCCTATGGGGAGACCCAGTACTTC. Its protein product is CATRAGAYGETQYF.

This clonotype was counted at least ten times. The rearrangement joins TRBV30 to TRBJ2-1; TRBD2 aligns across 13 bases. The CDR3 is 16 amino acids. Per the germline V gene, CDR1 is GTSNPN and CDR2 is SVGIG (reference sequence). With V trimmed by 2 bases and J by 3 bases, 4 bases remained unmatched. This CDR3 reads CAWSPGTSGIYNEQFF. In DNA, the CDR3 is TGTGCCTGGAGTCCTGGGACTAGCGGGATCTACAATGAGCAGTTCTTC.

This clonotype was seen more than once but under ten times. The CDR3, as DNA: TGTGCCAGCAGCTTAGCGTTCGGCAATCAGCCCCAGCATTTT. Residues: CASSLAFGNQPQHF. The genes are TRBV7-2 and TRBJ1-5; D not resolved. Trimming removed 0 bases at V and 2 bases at J, with 5 bases between. CDR3 length: 14 amino acids. Germline V gives CDR1 SGHTA, CDR2 FQGNSA.

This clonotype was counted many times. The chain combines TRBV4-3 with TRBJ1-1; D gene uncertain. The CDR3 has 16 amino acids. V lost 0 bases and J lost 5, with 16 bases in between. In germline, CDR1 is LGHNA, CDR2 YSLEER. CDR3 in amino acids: CASSQEQTQTGTEAFF. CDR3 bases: TGCGCCAGCAGCCAAGAACAGACTCAAACGGGGACTGAAGCTTTCTTT.

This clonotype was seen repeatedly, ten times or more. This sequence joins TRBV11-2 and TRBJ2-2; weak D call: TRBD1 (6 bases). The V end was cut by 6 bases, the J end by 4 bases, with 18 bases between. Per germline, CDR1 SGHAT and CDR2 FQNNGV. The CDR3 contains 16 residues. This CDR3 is CASRGSTGIRTGELFF. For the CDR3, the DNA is TGTGCCAGCAGGGGGTCAACAGGGATTCGCACCGGGGAGCTGTTTTTT.

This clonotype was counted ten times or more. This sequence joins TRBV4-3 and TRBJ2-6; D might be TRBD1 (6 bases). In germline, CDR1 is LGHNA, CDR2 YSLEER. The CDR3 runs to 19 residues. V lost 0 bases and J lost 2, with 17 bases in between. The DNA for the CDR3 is TGCGCCAGCAGCCAAGATCTGGGCAGGGGTTGGGCTGGGGCCAACGTCCTGACTTTC. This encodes CASSQDLGRGWAGANVLTF.